These T cell receptor beta chains were read from a single sample in a study of memory CD4+ T cells and cytomegalovirus serostatus. Data came from immunoSEQ multiplex PCR; TCRdb stores just in-frame clones and leaves some out. The data hold about 41,000 clones, with around 75% observed a single time. Sequencing was done on a sample of memory CD4+ T cells from blood. All receptors derive from an adult in good health and CMV-seronegative. Both conserved end residues are part of each CDR3. The D gene is left open where the match is weak.

v_call d_call cdr3_aa
TRBV7-8 TRBD2 CASSASSGGAGDTQYF
TRBV6-5 - CASSYSIAFRQPQHF
TRBV7-2 TRBD2 CASSLSTSGGQETQYF
TRBV6-6 TRBD1 CASSNPGTGDVRQLFF
TRBV6-5 - CASSYQRTDTQYF
TRBV29-1 - CSVEATGGINGYTF
TRBV7-8 - CASSLEPGPYEQYF
TRBV4-1 - CASSRGPSGDTEAFF
TRBV13 - CASSKDRHQPQHF
TRBV18 - CASSPNGIDSYNSPLHF
TRBV7-2 - CASSLVGGLGYTF
TRBV7-6 - CASSSVSEGYEQYF
TRBV4-3 - CASSQVVGSANYGYTF
TRBV18 - CASSQGSNEKLFF
TRBV7-2 - CASSRGTTTEAFF
TRBV6-4 - CASRVRPGAGGNQPQHF
TRBV7-8 - CASSLDSSSPLHF
TRBV30 - CAWSIVRGGSSSPLHF
TRBV6-5 - CASRKDTSGNTIYF
TRBV29-1 TRBD2 CSVDGGGAANEQFF
TRBV7-2 TRBD2 CASSLGGGVSEQYF
TRBV7-9 - CASSPRYEQYF
TRBV6-1 TRBD1 CASTRDRGSGYTF
TRBV6-5 - CASSYSRPEAHEQYF
TRBV2 - CASSVRQSGAKFF
TRBV7-9 - CASSSRGGNTEAFF
TRBV6-5 - CASSYSRTAVYGYTF
TRBV5-4 - CASSFFRGGGANSPLHF
TRBV5-1 TRBD2 CASRSGGGGGEQFF
TRBV30 - CAWSVPGHEQFF
TRBV6-5 - CATTTTEAFF
TRBV5-4 TRBD1 CASSSPTGGTEAFF
TRBV7-8 - CASSSQSSDYGYTF
TRBV6-5 - CASRFTENYGYTF
TRBV4-2 - CASRGLDTQYF
TRBV5-4 TRBD1 CASSLGGTGGHEQFF
TRBV28 - CASSLSSGRIYGYTF
TRBV7-3 - CASSPGVEADTQYF
TRBV4-3 - CASSQGGGWGTEAFF
TRBV6-1 - CASSAASPLHF